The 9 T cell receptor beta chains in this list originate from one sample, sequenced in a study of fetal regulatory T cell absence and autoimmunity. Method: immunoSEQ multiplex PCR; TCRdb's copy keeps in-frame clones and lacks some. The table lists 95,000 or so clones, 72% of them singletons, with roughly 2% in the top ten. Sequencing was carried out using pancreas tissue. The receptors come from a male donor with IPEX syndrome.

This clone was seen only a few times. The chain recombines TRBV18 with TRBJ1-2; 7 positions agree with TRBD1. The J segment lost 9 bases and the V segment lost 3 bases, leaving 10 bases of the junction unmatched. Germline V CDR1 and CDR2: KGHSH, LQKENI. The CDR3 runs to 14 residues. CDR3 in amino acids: CASSPREGADRYTF. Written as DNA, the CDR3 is TGTGCCAGCTCACCCCGGGAGGGGGCGGATCGCTACACCTTC.

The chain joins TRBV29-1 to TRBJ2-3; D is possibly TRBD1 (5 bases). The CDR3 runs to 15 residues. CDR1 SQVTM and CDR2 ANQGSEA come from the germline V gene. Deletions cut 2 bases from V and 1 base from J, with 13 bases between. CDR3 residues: CSVETVRERTDTQYF. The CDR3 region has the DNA TGCAGCGTTGAAACCGTCAGGGAACGCACAGATACGCAGTATTTT.

For the CDR3, the DNA is TGTGCCAGCAGCTGGGTGACAGGGGGATTGGACACCATATATTTT. Translation: CASSWVTGGLDTIYF. The genes are TRBV5-6 and TRBJ1-3; TRBD1 aligns across 9 bases. Germline trimming cut 3 bases from V and 8 bases from J; bases unmatched to any gene: 9. CDR1 and CDR2 (germline): SGHDT, YYEEEE. The CDR3 is made up of 15 amino acids.

The CDR3 sequence is CAWSTLAGKNTGELFF. The CDR3, as DNA: TGTGCCTGGAGTACGTTAGCGGGAAAGAACACCGGGGAGCTGTTTTTT. This chain joins TRBV30 and TRBJ2-2; 8 bases are shared with TRBD2. The CDR3 has 16 amino acids. Germline values: CDR1 GTSNPN, CDR2 SVGIG (reference sequence). Trimming removed 2 bases from V and 1 base from J; junction bases left unmatched: 6.

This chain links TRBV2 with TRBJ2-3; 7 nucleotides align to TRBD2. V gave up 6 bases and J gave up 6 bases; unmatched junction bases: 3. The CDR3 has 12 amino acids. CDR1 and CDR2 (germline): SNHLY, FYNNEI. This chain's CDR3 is CASRLATDTQYF. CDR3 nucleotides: TGTGCCAGCAGACTAGCGACCGATACGCAGTATTTT.

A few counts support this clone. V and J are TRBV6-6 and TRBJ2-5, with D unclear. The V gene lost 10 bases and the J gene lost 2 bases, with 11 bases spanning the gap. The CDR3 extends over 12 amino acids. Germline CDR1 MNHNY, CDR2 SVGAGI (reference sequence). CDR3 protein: CATLLSQETQYF. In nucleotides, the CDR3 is TGTGCCACCCTGCTAAGTCAAGAGACCCAGTACTTC.

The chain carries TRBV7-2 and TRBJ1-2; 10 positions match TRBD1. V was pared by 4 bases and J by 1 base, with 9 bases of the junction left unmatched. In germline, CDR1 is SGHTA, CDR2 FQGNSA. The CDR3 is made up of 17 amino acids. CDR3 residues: CASSWRTGGFGNYGYTF. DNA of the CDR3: TGTGCCAGCAGCTGGCGGACAGGGGGTTTTGGTAACTATGGCTACACCTTC.

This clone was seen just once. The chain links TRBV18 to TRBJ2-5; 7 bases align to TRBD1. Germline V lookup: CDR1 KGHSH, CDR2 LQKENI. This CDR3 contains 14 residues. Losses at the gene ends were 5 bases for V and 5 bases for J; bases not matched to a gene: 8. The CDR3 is CASSSWTGRETQYF. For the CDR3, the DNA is TGTGCCAGCTCATCATGGACAGGTCGGGAGACCCAGTACTTC.

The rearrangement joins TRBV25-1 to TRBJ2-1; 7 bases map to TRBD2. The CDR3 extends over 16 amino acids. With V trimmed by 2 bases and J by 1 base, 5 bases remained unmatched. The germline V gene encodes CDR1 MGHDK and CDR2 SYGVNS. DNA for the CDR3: TGTGCCAGCAGTGAAATAGGCGGGGGATCCTACAATGAGCAGTTCTTC. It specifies CASSEIGGGSYNEQFF.